The 31 T cell receptor beta chains listed next were all sequenced from one sample in a study of blood T cell repertoires in COVID-19. Method: immunoSEQ multiplex PCR; TCRdb's copy keeps in-frame clones and lacks some. The data contain about 230,000 clones, 65% to 90% of them singletons. Sequencing was done on a sample of peripheral blood. The receptors were sampled from a woman aged 50 to 65 with acute or convalescent COVID-19.

The V and J genes are TRBV10-3 and TRBJ2-7, with 8 bases fitting TRBD2. The germline gives CDR1 ENHRY, CDR2 SYGVKD. V shed 10 bases, J shed 8 bases, and the junction held 16 bases outside the gene matches. The CDR3 has 14 residues. DNA of the CDR3: TGTGCCACGTCCGGGGGGGACGACGCTAATCAGCAGTACTTC. Its translation: CATSGGDDANQQYF.

This clone has only one observation. For the CDR3, the DNA is TGTGCCAGCAGCTTGATGCCAGGGCCTGAAGCTTTCTTT. It specifies CASSLMPGPEAFF. The gene calls are TRBV5-6 and TRBJ1-1; D possibly corresponds to TRBD1 (5 bases). The CDR3 totals 13 residues. V gave up 1 base and J gave up 6 bases, with 10 bases separating them. Germline lookup yields CDR1 SGHDT and CDR2 YYEEEE.

This rearrangement joins TRBV2 to TRBJ1-4, with D unclear. Trimming pared 5 bases from V and 5 bases from J, leaving 15 bases between. The CDR3 has 15 residues. Per germline, CDR1 SNHLY and CDR2 FYNNEI. In nucleotides, the CDR3 is TGTGCCAGCAGTCTAGAGGGCGGATTAAATGAAAAACTGTTTTTT. It codes for CASSLEGGLNEKLFF.

The chain employs TRBV7-2 and TRBJ2-1; D is undetermined. Trimming cost V 0 bases and J 6 bases, with 9 bases left between them. Germline V lookup: CDR1 SGHTA, CDR2 FQGNSA. This CDR3 is built from 14 residues. CDR3 DNA: TGTGCCAGCAGCTTAGCCAGTGGGCGCAATGAGCAGTTCTTC. Translated, it gives CASSLASGRNEQFF. The whole variable domain, remainder taken from reference TRBV7-2 and TRBJ2-1, is GAGVSQSPSNKVTEKGKDVELRCDPISGHTALYWYRQSLGQGLEFLIYFQGNSAPDKSGLPSDRFSAERTGGSVSTLTIQRTQQEDSAVYLCASSLASGRNEQFFGPGTRLTVL.

This chain connects TRBV4-2 to TRBJ2-5; TRBD2 agrees at 10 bases. Trimming at V came to 1 base and at J to 5 bases, leaving 13 bases not matched to a gene. The germline gives CDR1 LGHNA, CDR2 YNFKEQ. This CDR3 has 18 amino acids. CDR3 nucleotides: TGTGCCAGCAGCCAAGCCCTAGGGCCAGCGGGAGGGTATGAGACCCAGTACTTC. It codes for CASSQALGPAGGYETQYF.

The V call is TRBV2, the J call TRBJ2-2; 12 nucleotides line up with TRBD2. This CDR3 is built from 17 residues. CDR1 and CDR2 from the germline V gene are SNHLY and FYNNEI. Unmatched junction bases numbered 8, after V lost 4 bases and J lost 5 bases. The CDR3 DNA reads as TGTGCCAGCAGTGCCTCTAGCGGGAGGGATGGGACCGGGGAGCTGTTTTTT. Its translation is CASSASSGRDGTGELFF.

The chain has TRBV19 and TRBJ2-7; 9 bases are a match to TRBD2. This CDR3 has 14 amino acids. The germline gives CDR1 LNHDA, CDR2 SQIVND (reference sequence). V was pared by 5 bases and J by 6 bases, with 8 bases of the junction left unmatched. The CDR3 sequence: CASSWVAGASEQYF. The CDR3 DNA reads TGTGCCAGTAGTTGGGTAGCGGGAGCTAGCGAGCAGTACTTC.

The V gene is TRBV5-1, the J gene TRBJ2-3; TRBD2 aligns across 7 bases. The CDR3 covers 14 residues. In germline, CDR1 is SGHRS, CDR2 YFSETQ. With V trimmed by 0 bases and J by 4 bases, 2 bases remained unmatched. In nucleotides, the CDR3 is TGCGCCAGCAGCTTGGGACTAGCCGCAGATACGCAGTATTTT. This encodes CASSLGLAADTQYF.

This chain joins TRBV6-4 and TRBJ1-6; 7 positions match TRBD1. With 2 bases clipped from V and 8 bases from J, the junction kept 15 bases outside the gene matches. CDR3 length equals 18 residues. Germline V lookup: CDR1 MRHNA, CDR2 SNTAGT. The DNA of the CDR3 is TGTGCCAGCAGTGACCTGATTCGGGAGACAGGGTGGCATTCACCCCTCCACTTT. It yields the protein CASSDLIRETGWHSPLHF.

J is TRBJ1-1 and V is TRBV19; the D gene is possibly TRBD1 (6 bases). Deletions cut 4 bases from V and 1 base from J, with 13 bases between. The CDR3 loop spans 15 amino acids. In germline, CDR1 is LNHDA, CDR2 SQIVND (reference sequence). CDR3 region: CASSSPGEPNTEAFF. The CDR3 DNA is TGTGCCAGTAGTAGTCCAGGGGAGCCGAACACTGAAGCTTTCTTT.

This clone has only a few counts. The V and J genes are TRBV28 and TRBJ1-1; no reliable D call. The CDR3 is made up of 13 amino acids. V was pared by 6 bases and J by 1 base, with 9 bases between. Germline CDR1 is MDHEN and CDR2 is SYDVKM. Here the CDR3 reads CASRPTSNTEAFF. Here the CDR3 DNA reads TGTGCCAGCAGACCGACATCGAACACTGAAGCTTTCTTT.

The V gene is TRBV6-5, the J gene TRBJ1-6; TRBD1 might be the D (5 bases). Germline values: CDR1 MNHEY, CDR2 SVGAGI. Trimming left V 0 bases short and J 7 bases short, with 10 bases between. The CDR3 sequence is 15 residues long. The CDR3 here is CASSYSISGNSPLHF. Here the CDR3 DNA reads TGTGCCAGCAGTTACTCGATTTCAGGGAATTCACCCCTCCACTTT.

At least ten counts were recorded for this clone. This chain connects TRBV29-1 to TRBJ2-7; tentatively, D is TRBD2 (6 bases). This CDR3 is built from 11 residues. From germline, CDR1 is SQVTM and CDR2 ANQGSEA. V was trimmed by 6 bases and J by 7 bases, leaving 13 bases between them. CDR3 sequence: CSVRRAGEQYF. The DNA for the CDR3 is TGCAGCGTCCGGAGGGCAGGGGAGCAGTACTTC.

The chain recombines TRBV7-8 with TRBJ2-2; 7 bases agree with TRBD2. J was trimmed by 4 bases and V by 3 bases; bases with no gene match: 5. The germline V gene has CDR1 SGHVS and CDR2 FQNEAQ. This CDR3 is built from 15 residues. CDR3 protein: CASSLSGVVTGELFF. Written as DNA, the CDR3 is TGTGCCAGCAGCTTGAGCGGGGTCGTCACCGGGGAGCTGTTTTTT. Together with reference TRBV7-8 and TRBJ2-2, the CDR3 gives the full variable domain: GAGVSQSPRYKVAKRGQDVALRCDPISGHVSLFWYQQALGQGPEFLTYFQNEAQLDKSGLPSDRFFAERPEGSVSTLKIQRTQQEDSAVYLCASSLSGVVTGELFFGEGSRLTVL.

The chain uses TRBV5-5 and TRBJ2-7, with D maybe TRBD2 (5 bases). Germline assignment: CDR1 SGHKS and CDR2 YYEKEE (reference sequence). V lost 1 base to trimming and J lost 4 bases, with 12 bases between them. The CDR3 extends over 14 amino acids. The CDR3 region is CASSLLVGGYEQYF. The CDR3 DNA is TGTGCCAGCAGCTTGTTAGTTGGAGGATACGAGCAGTACTTC. Full variable domain (rest looked up from reference TRBV5-5 and TRBJ2-7): DAGVTQSPTHLIKTRGQQVTLRCSPISGHKSVSWYQQVLGQGPQFIFQYYEKEERGRGNFPDRFSARQFPNYSSELNVNALLLGDSALYLCASSLLVGGYEQYFGPGTRLTVT.

This clone was seen a few times. V is TRBV3-1 (or the pseudogene TRBV3-2) and J is TRBJ2-1; 11 bases are shared with TRBD2. The CDR3 runs 18 residues. The junction had 8 bases not matched to a gene; V was cut back by 0 bases and J by 4 bases. Germline values: CDR1 LGHDT, CDR2 YNNKEL (reference sequence). The CDR3 is CASSQDVPSGGQYNEQFF. Here the CDR3 DNA reads TGTGCCAGCAGCCAAGATGTACCTAGCGGGGGGCAATACAATGAGCAGTTCTTC.

The V call is TRBV5-6, the J call TRBJ1-1; 7 nucleotides match TRBD1. The V gene's germline CDR1 is SGHDT and CDR2 YYEEEE. V dropped 1 base and J dropped 7; count of bases not matched to a gene: 13. The CDR3 covers 16 residues. The CDR3 bases are TGTGCCAGCAGCTTGTGGACAGGAGGACCTGTAGGTGAAGCTTTCTTT. It translates to CASSLWTGGPVGEAFF.

The V call is TRBV3-1 (or the pseudogene TRBV3-2), the J call TRBJ1-1; D call uncertain. Germline V lookup: CDR1 LGHDT, CDR2 YNNKEL (reference sequence). The V end lost 0 bases, the J end lost 5 bases, and 7 bases lay between the germline ends. This CDR3 comprises 13 residues. The CDR3: CASSQDVRTEAFF. In DNA, the CDR3 is TGTGCCAGCAGCCAAGACGTCAGGACTGAAGCTTTCTTT.

The table lists this clone with a count of one. The gene calls are TRBV28 and TRBJ1-2, with 7 positions matching TRBD1. The CDR3 runs 15 residues. Germline trimming cut 5 bases from V and 5 bases from J; bases unmatched to any gene: 11. CDR1 MDHEN and CDR2 SYDVKM come from the germline V gene. CDR3 in amino acids: CASSITKGAIYGYTF. Here the CDR3 DNA reads TGTGCCAGCAGTATAACCAAGGGGGCGATTTATGGCTACACCTTC.

This clone appeared a single time. J is TRBJ2-7 and V is TRBV7-2, with D uncertain. Germline CDR1 SGHTA, CDR2 FQGNSA. CDR3 size: 12 residues. The V and J ends lost 6 bases and 3 bases respectively, with 9 bases between them. The CDR3 region is CASRASGYEQYF. The CDR3 bases are TGTGCCAGCAGAGCCTCGGGCTACGAGCAGTACTTC. Variable domain in full (rest from reference TRBV7-2 and TRBJ2-7): GAGVSQSPSNKVTEKGKDVELRCDPISGHTALYWYRQSLGQGLEFLIYFQGNSAPDKSGLPSDRFSAERTGGSVSTLTIQRTQQEDSAVYLCASRASGYEQYFGPGTRLTVT.

The rearrangement uses TRBV18 and TRBJ1-6; 7 nucleotides line up with TRBD1. Per germline, CDR1 KGHSH and CDR2 LQKENI. V dropped 2 bases and J dropped 5; count of bases not matched to a gene: 6. The CDR3 covers 16 residues. The CDR3 loop is CASSPTTGVDNSPLHF. CDR3 nucleotide sequence: TGTGCCAGCTCACCAACTACAGGGGTCGATAATTCACCCCTCCACTTT.

This rearrangement joins TRBV28 to TRBJ1-1; no reliable D call. Per germline, CDR1 MDHEN and CDR2 SYDVKM. The CDR3 contains 14 residues. Trimming left V 2 bases short and J 8 bases short, with 15 bases between. CDR3 residues: CASSLLREGYEAFF. The CDR3 DNA reads as TGTGCCAGCAGTTTACTCCGGGAGGGCTACGAAGCTTTCTTT.

This chain joins TRBV19 and TRBJ1-4; 9 positions agree with TRBD1. CDR3 length equals 15 residues. Trimming cost V 9 bases and J 0 bases; bases outside gene matches: 5. The germline gives CDR1 LNHDA, CDR2 SQIVND (reference sequence). The CDR3 coding sequence is TGTGCCAGCCGGGACAGGGAGGCAACTAATGAAAAACTGTTTTTT. As protein: CASRDREATNEKLFF.

This clone occurred once. The V gene is TRBV19, the J gene TRBJ2-7; TRBD1 might be the D (5 bases). V shed 6 bases and J shed 2 bases, with 14 bases lying between them. Germline V lookup: CDR1 LNHDA, CDR2 SQIVND (reference sequence). The CDR3 is made up of 14 amino acids. For the CDR3, the DNA is TGTGCCAGTAGACCGACAGATAACCCCTACGAGCAGTACTTC. Its translation: CASRPTDNPYEQYF.

This chain links TRBV2 with TRBJ1-2; D not resolved. The CDR3 is 13 residues long. The germline gives CDR1 SNHLY, CDR2 FYNNEI. Between the trimmed V and J ends, which lost 2 bases and 6 bases, there was a span of 10 bases. CDR3 nucleotides: TGTGCCAGCAGTGAATTTGGCAGTGATGGCTACACCTTC. It codes for CASSEFGSDGYTF.

V usage is TRBV12-1 and J usage is TRBJ2-5; the D call in the table, TRBD1, was not verified against the DNA. The J call could be wrong; TRBJ2-7 is a better fit for the DNA end. TRBV12-1 is classified as a pseudogene. There are 15 residues in the CDR3. Here the CDR3 reads CASSPHRDRLYEQYF. DNA of the CDR3: TGTGCCAGCAGCCCTCACCGGGACAGGCTCTACGAGCAGTACTTC.

Of note for this clone: Other DNA sequences in the same sample also yield this CDR3. The chain couples TRBV7-9 to TRBJ1-1; D not certain. Germline CDR1 reads SEHNR; CDR2 reads FQNEAQ (reference sequence). Trimming removed 4 bases at V and 1 base at J, with 10 bases between. This CDR3 is 14 amino acids long. This chain's CDR3 is CASSSRGSNTEAFF. CDR3 nucleotides: TGTGCCAGCAGCTCCCGAGGGTCGAACACTGAAGCTTTCTTT.

This rearrangement joins TRBV6-6 to TRBJ1-5, with 8 bases fitting TRBD1. Germline V CDR1 and CDR2: MNHNY, SVGAGI (reference sequence). The CDR3 runs 15 residues. V lost 1 base and J lost 10; bases outside the gene matches: 9. The CDR3, as DNA: TGTGCCAGCAGTTACTTTACAGGGGGTGAAAAACCCCAGCATTTT. Encoded protein: CASSYFTGGEKPQHF.

The chain links TRBV6-5 to TRBJ2-1; 10 positions match TRBD2. The CDR3 has 13 residues. Germline V lookup: CDR1 MNHEY, CDR2 SVGAGI. The junction had 4 bases not matched to a gene; V was cut back by 6 bases and J by 8 bases. This CDR3 reads CASRSSGSYEQFF. The DNA for the CDR3 is TGTGCCAGCAGATCTAGCGGGAGCTATGAGCAGTTCTTC.

J is TRBJ1-5 and V is TRBV18; D ambiguous. The CDR3 length is 14 residues. From germline, CDR1 is KGHSH and CDR2 LQKENI. Trimming took off 3 bases at V and 4 bases at J, with 10 bases between the two ends. In DNA, the CDR3 is TGTGCCAGCTCACCTTATGACATTAATCAGCCCCAGCATTTT. Translation gives CASSPYDINQPQHF.

J is TRBJ2-5 and V is TRBV24-1; TRBD1 might be the D (5 bases). CDR1 and CDR2 (germline): KGHDR, SFDVKD. V was trimmed by 3 bases and J by 2 bases, leaving 15 bases between them. CDR3 size: 16 residues. CDR3 bases: TGTGCCACCAGTGATCCGCTCAGGGTCAGGCAAGAGACCCAGTACTTC. Translating it yields CATSDPLRVRQETQYF.